The clone carrying this T cell receptor beta chain was seen a handful of times. What it binds is not known. The length of the CDR3 is 17 residues. After removal of 3 bases from V and 5 bases from J, the junction contained 15 bases not matched to a gene. Per germline, CDR1 LGHNA and CDR2 YSLEER. The sample originates from a study of T-cell reconstitution after alpha-beta-depleted transplantation in children. Broader study findings: Once a year had passed after transplant, T-cell counts and diversity came mostly from newly produced T cells. Reportedly, roughly two months post-transplant, alpha-beta T cells arose from several hundred expanded graft clones.

A library of TCRbeta sequences, prepared with unique molecular identifiers, was generated. TCRdb redid the calling of the PCR reads with MiXCR, one entry per CDR3 protein. The data show about 200,000 distinct CDR3 sequences, around a sixth seen once. This chain links TRBV4-3 with TRBJ1-2, with 7 bases identical to TRBD1. This sample comprised PBMCs, mostly from graft donor cells, obtained 360 days after TCRalphabeta/CD19-depleted stem cell transplant. This sequence was found in a male patient under 10 years old who had a stem cell transplant for acute lymphoblastic leukemia, so the T cells may come from the graft donor. The DNA for the CDR3 is TGCGCCAGCAGCCAGGGGATCACAGGGGCGACACAATATGGCTACACCTTC. Amino acid sequence: CASSQGITGATQYGYTF.